The clone carrying this T cell receptor beta chain was seen ten or more times. Germline V CDR1 and CDR2: MNHEY, SMNVEV (reference sequence). With 1 base removed from V and 2 bases from J, the gap between germline ends came to 11 bases. The CDR3 spans 15 residues. These data are taken from a study of early T cells in non-severe SARS-CoV-2 infection. TCRdb re-analysed the 5' RACE reads in MiXCR, keeping a single row per CDR3 protein. Counted here are 80,000 to 95,000 distinct CDR3 sequences, approximately 13% occurring once; the ten biggest clones make up around 1.5%. The sequencing input was whole blood. The chain links TRBV27 to TRBJ2-5; the D is unclear. This receptor was taken from an adult who was a healthcare worker with PCR-confirmed SARS-CoV-2 infection or an uninfected control (not recorded which). The CDR3 loop is CASSLLARWQETQYF. CDR3 bases: TGTGCCAGCAGTTTATTAGCTAGGTGGCAAGAGACCCAGTACTTC.